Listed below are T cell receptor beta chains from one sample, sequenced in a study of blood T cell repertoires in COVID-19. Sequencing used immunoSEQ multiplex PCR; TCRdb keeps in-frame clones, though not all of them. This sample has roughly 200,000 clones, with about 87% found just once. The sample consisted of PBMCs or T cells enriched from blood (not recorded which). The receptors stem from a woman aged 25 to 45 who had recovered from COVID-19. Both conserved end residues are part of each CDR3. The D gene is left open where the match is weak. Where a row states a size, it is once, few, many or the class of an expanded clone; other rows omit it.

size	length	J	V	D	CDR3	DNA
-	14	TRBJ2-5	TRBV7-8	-	CASSLVYWRGTQYF	TGTGCCAGCAGCTTAGTGTATTGGAGGGGGACCCAGTACTTC
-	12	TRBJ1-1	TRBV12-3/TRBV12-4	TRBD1	CASSFEQGITFF	TGTGCCAGCAGTTTTGAACAGGGGATAACTTTCTTT
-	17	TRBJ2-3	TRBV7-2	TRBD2	CASSLSPTSGVTDTQYF	TGTGCCAGCAGCTTATCCCCGACTAGCGGGGTTACAGATACGCAGTATTTT
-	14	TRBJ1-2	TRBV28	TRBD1	CASSLGRGHHGYTF	TGTGCCAGCAGTTTGGGCAGGGGGCATCATGGCTACACCTTC
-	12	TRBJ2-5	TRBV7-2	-	CASSSGRETQYF	TGTGCCAGCAGTTCGGGGAGGGAGACCCAGTACTTC
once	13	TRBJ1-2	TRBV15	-	CATSTGQGYGYTF	TGTGCCACCAGCACGGGTCAGGGGTATGGCTACACCTTC
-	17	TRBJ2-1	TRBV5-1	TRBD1	CASSHRETGTGLNEQFF	TGCGCCAGCAGCCATCGAGAGACCGGGACAGGTCTCAATGAGCAGTTCTTC
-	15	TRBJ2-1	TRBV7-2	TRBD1	CASSPDRAGNNEQFF	TGTGCCAGCAGCCCAGACAGGGCAGGCAACAATGAGCAGTTCTTC
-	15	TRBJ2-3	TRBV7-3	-	CASSPGPARTDTQYF	TGTGCCAGCAGCCCCGGCCCAGCGCGCACGGATACGCAGTATTTT
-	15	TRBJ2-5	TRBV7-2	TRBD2	CASTWVGTSIETQYF	TGTGCCAGCACCTGGGTTGGGACTAGCATAGAGACCCAGTACTTC
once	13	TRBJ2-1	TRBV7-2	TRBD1	CASSTRQGYEQFF	TGTGCCAGCAGCACCCGACAGGGCTATGAGCAGTTCTTC